The 8 T cell receptor beta chains in this list originate from one sample, sequenced in a study of blood T cells in healthy people across ages. Primers used in a second PCR of roughly 7 to 12 cycles were a sample-barcoded 5' primer and a J-beta primer mix. TCRdb reprocessed the 5' RACE reads with MiXCR, giving one entry per CDR3 protein. The sample shows some 1.4 million distinct CDR3 sequences, approximately 38% of them seen only once. Material: blood. These receptors all come from a woman between 18 and 29 years old in good health.

The rearrangement joins TRBV7-6 to TRBJ2-1; D might be TRBD1 (5 bases). The CDR3 runs to 15 residues. Trimming pared 2 bases from V and 3 bases from J, leaving 11 bases between. CDR1 and CDR2 (germline): SGHVS, FNYEAQ. The chain's CDR3 is CASSLQGFHYNEQFF. The CDR3 DNA is TGTGCCAGCAGCTTACAGGGATTCCACTACAATGAGCAGTTCTTC.

This clonotype has only one observation. V is TRBV11-3 and J is TRBJ2-3; 8 bases map to TRBD2. The CDR3 has 15 amino acids. Germline V gene lookup returns CDR1 SGHNT and CDR2 YENEEA. V shed 1 base and J 4 bases; nucleotides not matched to a gene: 4. CDR3 DNA: TGTGCCAGCAGCTTAGGGTGGACTAGCCCAGATACGCAGTATTTT. Protein sequence: CASSLGWTSPDTQYF. Full variable domain (missing parts from reference TRBV11-3 and TRBJ2-3): EAGVVQSPRYKIIEKKQPVAFWCNPISGHNTLYWYLQNLGQGPELLIRYENEEAVDDSQLPKDRFSAERLKGVDSTLKIQPAELGDSAVYLCASSLGWTSPDTQYFGPGTRLTVL.

The V call is TRBV5-5, the J call TRBJ1-2; TRBD1 aligns across 9 bases. From germline, CDR1 is SGHKS and CDR2 YYEKEE (reference sequence). Trimming took 5 bases from V and 6 from J; bases not matched to a gene: 11. This CDR3 contains 15 residues. The CDR3: CASSQEPDRGDGYTF. The CDR3 DNA reads as TGTGCCAGCAGTCAAGAACCGGACAGGGGAGATGGCTACACCTTC. Looking up the rest from reference TRBV5-5 and TRBJ1-2 gives the full variable domain: DAGVTQSPTHLIKTRGQQVTLRCSPISGHKSVSWYQQVLGQGPQFIFQYYEKEERGRGNFPDRFSARQFPNYSSELNVNALLLGDSALYLCASSQEPDRGDGYTFGSGTRLTVV.

Remarks on this clonotype: This CDR3 is missing its conserved last phenylalanine or tryptophan, likely due to a read error. The chain recombines TRBV6-5 with TRBJ2-5, with 13 bases aligning to TRBD2. CDR3 length: 16 amino acids. Germline loops: CDR1 MNHEY, CDR2 SVGAGI. V gave up 5 bases and J gave up 2 bases; unmatched junction bases: 5. The CDR3 reads CASSATSGGAQETQYY. CDR3 in DNA: TGTGCCAGCAGTGCCACTAGCGGGGGGGCTCAAGAGACCCAGTACTAC.

The rearrangement joins TRBV10-3 to TRBJ1-1; D is perhaps TRBD1 (6 bases). V was clipped by 1 base and J by 0 bases, with 9 bases between them. CDR3 length: 15 residues. The germline V gene encodes CDR1 ENHRY and CDR2 SYGVKD. The CDR3 sequence: CAISEFRDMNTEAFF. In nucleotides, the CDR3 is TGTGCCATCAGTGAGTTTCGGGACATGAACACTGAAGCTTTCTTT.

V is TRBV6-6 and J is TRBJ2-3; D call uncertain. V lost 7 bases to trimming and J lost 4 bases, with 12 bases between them. Germline CDR1 MNHNY, CDR2 SVGAGI (reference sequence). The CDR3 consists of 13 residues. CDR3 sequence: CASKERVPDTQYF. CDR3 DNA sequence: TGTGCCAGCAAAGAGAGAGTTCCAGATACGCAGTATTTT.

This clonotype has a handful of counts. The chain is built from TRBV7-2 and TRBJ2-7; D uncertain. This CDR3 is 17 amino acids long. The V end lost 10 bases, the J end lost 2 bases, and 27 bases lay between the germline ends. Germline CDR1 reads SGHTA; CDR2 reads FQGNSA. In DNA form, the CDR3 reads TGTGCCACCCAATGGGGAACTTCACAAATGGTCCCCTACGAGCAGTACTTC. Amino acids: CATQWGTSQMVPYEQYF.

This clonotype was detected a few times. The V gene is TRBV25-1, the J gene TRBJ2-7; maybe TRBD2 (7 bases). V lost 5 bases to trimming and J lost 5 bases, with 13 bases between them. Germline V CDR1 and CDR2: MGHDK, SYGVNS. The CDR3 covers 13 residues. This chain's CDR3 is CASSMGGRDEQYF. In nucleotides, the CDR3 is TGTGCCAGCAGTATGGGGGGGCGAGACGAGCAGTACTTC.